One and the same sample provided the 6 T cell receptor beta chains below, sequenced in a study of CD8 T cells in ankylosing spondylitis. TCRdb re-analysed the 5' RACE reads in MiXCR, keeping a single row per CDR3 protein. The sample has about 260,000 distinct CDR3 sequences; around 20% are singletons. Sequenced: blood, either unsorted or a sorted T cell fraction (not recorded which). Every receptor here comes from a male donor with ankylosing spondylitis or in good health (not recorded which).

J is TRBJ2-1 and V is TRBV7-8, with 15 positions matching TRBD2. The CDR3 sequence is 17 residues long. Looked up from germline, CDR1 is SGHVS and CDR2 is FQNEAQ. The ends lost 5 bases at V and 5 bases at J; junction bases unmatched: 7. Here the CDR3 DNA reads TGTGCCAGCAGCCACGGGACTAGCGGGAGGACCCACAATGAGCAGTTCTTC. Protein: CASSHGTSGRTHNEQFF.

This clonotype has only a few counts. The chain couples TRBV27 to TRBJ1-1; D is perhaps TRBD1 (6 bases). The CDR3 sequence is 15 residues long. Trimming removed 2 bases at V and 0 bases at J, with 10 bases between. The germline CDR1 and CDR2 sequences are MNHEY and SMNVEV (reference sequence). The DNA for the CDR3 is TGTGCCAGCAGTTTAATTGGACAGATGAACACTGAAGCTTTCTTT. Its translation is CASSLIGQMNTEAFF.

This clonotype was recorded a few times. The chain recombines TRBV5-5 with TRBJ2-3, with a weak D call TRBD2 (6 bases). V lost 0 bases and J lost 3, with 17 bases in between. Germline values: CDR1 SGHKS, CDR2 YYEKEE (reference sequence). This CDR3 has 17 residues. The CDR3 is CASSLALAGKRTDTQYF. In DNA form, the CDR3 reads TGTGCCAGCAGCTTGGCCCTCGCGGGGAAGAGGACAGATACGCAGTATTTT.

In this sample, this clonotype turned up a few times. This chain uses TRBV6-5 with TRBJ2-5; TRBD2 matches at 12 bases. The junction had 7 bases not matched to a gene; V was cut back by 0 bases and J by 5 bases. The germline CDR1 and CDR2 sequences are MNHEY and SVGAGI. This CDR3 contains 17 residues. The CDR3 coding sequence is TGTGCCAGCAGTTACTCCGGACTAGCGGGGTTATTGGAGACCCAGTACTTC. Protein product: CASSYSGLAGLLETQYF.

This clonotype came up many times. The rearrangement links TRBV12-3 or TRBV12-4 to TRBJ1-5; no clear D gene. The CDR3 is 15 residues long. V lost 6 bases and J 1 base, leaving 13 bases between the germline ends. This CDR3 reads CASRSTVASNQPQHF. In DNA form, the CDR3 reads TGTGCCAGCAGGTCCACGGTGGCCAGCAATCAGCCCCAGCATTTT.

The chain joins TRBV4-1 to TRBJ1-3; D not resolved. The CDR3 sequence is 15 residues long. CDR1 MGHRA and CDR2 YSYEKL come from the germline V gene. The germline V and J ends were trimmed by 1 base and 2 bases, with 9 bases remaining between them. Here the CDR3 reads CASSQVSAAGNTIYF. In DNA form, the CDR3 reads TGCGCCAGCAGCCAAGTATCCGCCGCTGGAAACACCATATATTTT.